Sequencing of this TCR beta chain was carried out in a study of blood T cell repertoires in COVID-19. Germline CDR1 MGHRA, CDR2 YSYEKL. The germline V and J ends were trimmed by 0 bases and 0 bases, with 12 bases remaining between them. This CDR3 contains 18 residues. Sequencing was performed with immunoSEQ multiplex PCR; in TCRdb, only in-frame clones are kept and a portion is missing. The sample holds 150,000 to 200,000 clones, approximately 90% seen once. The receptor's source is a man aged 25 to 40 with COVID-19, enrolled during active disease. Sequencing input: peripheral blood. This chain uses TRBV4-1 with TRBJ1-6; no clear D gene. The CDR3 protein is CASSQESSSVSYNSPLHF. In DNA, the CDR3 is TGCGCCAGCAGCCAAGAGTCATCCAGTGTCTCCTATAATTCACCCCTCCACTTT.